The rows below give T cell receptor beta chains drawn from one sample of a study of naive and memory T cell subsets. Each CDR3 protein is one row after TCRdb ran MiXCR on the UMI-ligation and nested PCR reads. In the table there are 120,000 or so distinct CDR3 sequences, just over 35% of which are singletons. Sequencing was done on a sample of central memory CD4+ T cells from blood. The receptors come from a human donor in good health. CDR3s include the opening cysteine and the closing phenylalanine or tryptophan. Fields, in order: D gene, V gene, clone size, J gene, CDR3 protein, CDR3 DNA. D genes are given only for firm matches. Rows give clone size only sometimes, using once, few, many, or a class for an expanded clone.

D gene: -; V gene: TRBV10-3; clone size: -; J gene: TRBJ2-1; CDR3 protein: CAISWRGNEQFF; CDR3 DNA: TGTGCCATCAGCTGGAGGGGCAATGAGCAGTTCTTC
D gene: -; V gene: TRBV4-3; clone size: -; J gene: TRBJ2-1; CDR3 protein: CASSQKGGVPSYNEQFF; CDR3 DNA: TGCGCCAGCAGCCAAAAGGGGGGGGTGCCCTCCTACAATGAGCAGTTCTTC
D gene: -; V gene: TRBV18; clone size: once; J gene: TRBJ1-2; CDR3 protein: CASSPDSQPLNYGYTF; CDR3 DNA: TGTGCCAGCTCACCTGATTCGCAGCCTCTTAACTATGGCTACACCTTC
D gene: TRBD1; V gene: TRBV29-1; clone size: many; J gene: TRBJ2-7; CDR3 protein: CSVLTGVREQYF; CDR3 DNA: TGCAGCGTTCTGACAGGGGTTCGCGAGCAGTACTTC
D gene: -; V gene: TRBV29-1; clone size: -; J gene: TRBJ1-1; CDR3 protein: CSVEEVGMSAFF; CDR3 DNA: TGCAGCGTTGAAGAAGTAGGCATGTCAGCTTTCTTT
D gene: TRBD2; V gene: TRBV5-1; clone size: many; J gene: TRBJ2-5; CDR3 protein: CASSPRTSGSGEETQYF; CDR3 DNA: TGCGCCAGCAGCCCCAGGACTAGCGGGAGTGGTGAAGAGACCCAGTACTTC
D gene: TRBD2; V gene: TRBV9; clone size: few; J gene: TRBJ2-1; CDR3 protein: CASSVVASGSINEQFF; CDR3 DNA: TGTGCCAGCAGCGTAGTTGCCAGCGGGAGTATCAATGAGCAGTTCTTC
D gene: -; V gene: TRBV20-1; clone size: few; J gene: TRBJ2-4; CDR3 protein: CSAERRGAKNIQYF; CDR3 DNA: TGCAGTGCCGAACGCCGGGGCGCCAAAAACATTCAGTACTTC
D gene: -; V gene: TRBV7-2; clone size: -; J gene: TRBJ2-1; CDR3 protein: CASSSPSFGNEQFF; CDR3 DNA: TGTGCCAGCAGCTCCCCTTCCTTCGGCAATGAGCAGTTCTTC
D gene: -; V gene: TRBV29-1; clone size: -; J gene: TRBJ2-7; CDR3 protein: CSVESYNYEQYF; CDR3 DNA: TGCAGCGTTGAATCCTATAACTACGAGCAGTACTTC
D gene: -; V gene: TRBV27; clone size: -; J gene: TRBJ2-7; CDR3 protein: CASSSLGLRYEQYF; CDR3 DNA: TGTGCCAGCAGTTCTCTTGGGCTCCGATACGAGCAGTACTTC
D gene: TRBD2; V gene: TRBV7-2; clone size: -; J gene: TRBJ2-5; CDR3 protein: CASSLKNGRGETQYF; CDR3 DNA: TGTGCCAGCAGCTTAAAGAACGGGAGGGGTGAGACCCAGTACTTC
D gene: TRBD1; V gene: TRBV12-3/TRBV12-4; clone size: -; J gene: TRBJ1-5; CDR3 protein: CASRTGLNQPQHF; CDR3 DNA: TGTGCCAGCAGGACAGGGCTCAATCAGCCCCAGCATTTT
D gene: -; V gene: TRBV29-1; clone size: -; J gene: TRBJ1-2; CDR3 protein: CSVRVGYGYTF; CDR3 DNA: TGCAGCGTCAGGGTTGGCTATGGCTACACCTTC
D gene: TRBD1; V gene: TRBV7-2; clone size: -; J gene: TRBJ1-5; CDR3 protein: CASSLGGQNKNQPQHF; CDR3 DNA: TGTGCCAGCAGCTTAGGGGGACAGAACAAGAATCAGCCCCAGCATTTT
D gene: TRBD1; V gene: TRBV5-1; clone size: -; J gene: TRBJ2-3; CDR3 protein: CASSSGQFATDTQYF; CDR3 DNA: TGCGCCAGCAGCTCGGGACAGTTTGCCACAGATACGCAGTATTTT
D gene: -; V gene: TRBV6-6; clone size: -; J gene: TRBJ1-1; CDR3 protein: CASSRGGNTEAFF; CDR3 DNA: TGTGCCAGCAGTCGAGGGGGGAACACTGAAGCTTTCTTT
D gene: TRBD1; V gene: TRBV20-1; clone size: -; J gene: TRBJ2-5; CDR3 protein: CSASRGPDRAFGETQYF; CDR3 DNA: TGCAGTGCTAGTAGGGGGCCAGACAGGGCGTTTGGGGAGACCCAGTACTTC
D gene: -; V gene: TRBV20-1; clone size: -; J gene: TRBJ1-1; CDR3 protein: CSASLKNTEAFF; CDR3 DNA: TGCAGTGCTAGCCTCAAGAACACTGAAGCTTTCTTT
D gene: -; V gene: TRBV3-1; clone size: once; J gene: TRBJ2-1; CDR3 protein: CASSSRGKGRVHNEQFF; CDR3 DNA: TGTGCCAGCAGTTCACGGGGGAAGGGTAGAGTCCACAATGAGCAGTTCTTC
D gene: TRBD2; V gene: TRBV20-1; clone size: many; J gene: TRBJ2-3; CDR3 protein: CSASPSGRPDTQYF; CDR3 DNA: TGCAGTGCTAGTCCTAGCGGGAGGCCAGATACGCAGTATTTT
D gene: -; V gene: TRBV28; clone size: -; J gene: TRBJ1-2; CDR3 protein: CAVRKTNYGYTF; CDR3 DNA: TGTGCCGTCCGGAAAACTAACTATGGCTACACCTTC
D gene: -; V gene: TRBV12-5; clone size: -; J gene: TRBJ1-5; CDR3 protein: CASGDRNQPQHF; CDR3 DNA: TGTGCTAGTGGCGACAGGAATCAGCCCCAGCATTTT
D gene: TRBD1; V gene: TRBV4-1; clone size: few; J gene: TRBJ1-1; CDR3 protein: CASSQRQGDTEAFF; CDR3 DNA: TGCGCCAGCAGCCAACGACAGGGGGACACTGAAGCTTTCTTT
D gene: -; V gene: TRBV5-4; clone size: -; J gene: TRBJ2-5; CDR3 protein: CASSLAQGRAQKTQYF; CDR3 DNA: TGTGCCAGCAGCTTGGCGCAGGGGAGGGCCCAGAAGACCCAGTACTTC
D gene: -; V gene: TRBV12-5; clone size: -; J gene: TRBJ2-7; CDR3 protein: CASGTGNAGHEQYF; CDR3 DNA: TGTGCTAGTGGGACTGGAAACGCCGGCCACGAGCAGTACTTC
D gene: TRBD1; V gene: TRBV7-9; clone size: few; J gene: TRBJ1-1; CDR3 protein: CASSQQGAGTEAFF; CDR3 DNA: TGTGCCAGCAGCCAACAGGGGGCTGGGACTGAAGCTTTCTTT
D gene: TRBD1; V gene: TRBV12-3/TRBV12-4; clone size: -; J gene: TRBJ1-1; CDR3 protein: CASKNVRGRTEAFF; CDR3 DNA: TGTGCCAGCAAGAACGTCAGGGGGCGCACTGAAGCTTTCTTT